These T cell receptor beta chains were read from a single sample in a study of preoperative IRX-2 immunotherapy in early breast cancer. TCRdb's copy holds only in-frame clones and misses some; the assay was immunoSEQ multiplex PCR. The sample lists approximately 25,000 clones; approximately 81% were seen once. The source material was lymph node tissue, sampled after IRX-2 immunotherapy. These receptors originate from a human donor with breast cancer. Each CDR3 is given with its conserved first and last residue. D genes are given only for firm matches. Size is stated for part of the rows, as once, few or many counts, or as a class when the clone is expanded.

v_gene,j_gene,d_gene,len,abundance,CDR3aa,CDR3nt
TRBV11-3,TRBJ2-1,TRBD1,14,NA,CASSLRDRSMRQFF,TGTGCCAGCAGCTTACGGGACAGATCAATGAGGCAGTTCTTC
TRBV6-8,TRBJ1-3,TRBD1,14,NA,CASRDRGSGNTIYF,TGTGCCAGCAGAGACAGGGGTTCGGGAAACACCATATATTTT
TRBV1,TRBJ1-2,NA,17,NA,CASSQTPPGGVNYGYTF,TGCGCCAGCAGCCAAACCCCCCCGGGGGGAGTTAACTATGGCTACACCTTC
TRBV6-8,TRBJ2-7,TRBD1,13,NA,CAISGQGDNEQYF,TGTGCCATCAGTGGGCAGGGGGACAACGAGCAGTACTTC
TRBV11-3,TRBJ2-7,NA,15,NA,CASSRIGSESAEQYF,TGTGCCAGCAGCAGGATCGGTAGCGAGTCCGCCGAGCAGTACTTC
TRBV6-8,TRBJ2-7,TRBD1,18,NA,CASSPTGGKRVLSYEQYF,TGTGCCAGCAGCCCGACAGGGGGGAAGCGGGTACTCTCCTACGAGCAGTACTTC
TRBV15,TRBJ2-3,NA,15,NA,CATSRGGLATDTQYF,TGTGCCACCAGCAGGGGGGGGCTAGCCACAGATACGCAGTATTTT
TRBV29-1,TRBJ1-2,NA,13,NA,CSVDPTANYGYTF,TGCAGCGTTGATCCGACAGCTAACTATGGCTACACCTTC
TRBV23-1,TRBJ2-7,TRBD2,15,once,CASSQWGAGADEQYF,TGCGCCAGCAGCCAATGGGGAGCGGGAGCGGATGAGCAGTACTTC
TRBV7-7,TRBJ2-3,NA,14,NA,CASSFSAGTDTQYF,TGTGCCAGCAGCTTTTCCGCGGGAACAGATACGCAGTATTTT
TRBV28,TRBJ2-1,NA,14,NA,CASSSEGSYNEQFF,TGTGCCAGCAGTTCCGAAGGCAGTTACAATGAGCAGTTCTTC
TRBV12-2,TRBJ1-2,NA,15,medium-sized,CASTPQGTGKIGYTF,TGTGCCAGTACTCCCCAGGGGACAGGCAAAATTGGCTACACCTTC
TRBV6-8,TRBJ1-5,NA,13,NA,CASIRGSNQPQHF,TGTGCCAGCATCAGGGGTTCCAATCAGCCCCAGCATTTT
TRBV11-3,TRBJ1-5,NA,15,NA,CASSSQGRFNQPQHF,TGTGCCAGCAGCTCCCAGGGGCGGTTTAATCAGCCCCAGCATTTT
TRBV6-8,TRBJ1-3,NA,13,few,CATQQGSGNTIYF,TGTGCCACTCAACAGGGCTCTGGAAACACCATATATTTT
TRBV6-1,TRBJ1-1,NA,13,NA,CASSEARTAEAFF,TGTGCCAGCAGTGAAGCCCGGACAGCAGAAGCTTTCTTT
TRBV18,TRBJ2-7,NA,13,NA,CASSLLGRYEQYF,TGTGCCAGCTCACTCCTAGGCAGGTACGAGCAGTACTTC
TRBV2,TRBJ1-2,NA,15,NA,CASSAGWQGMTGYTF,TGTGCCAGCAGCGCAGGGTGGCAGGGAATGACGGGCTACACCTTC
TRBV6-8,TRBJ1-5,NA,14,NA,CASRGRTTFGTQHF,TGTGCCAGCAGGGGCCGGACTACGTTCGGGACCCAGCATTTT
TRBV1,TRBJ2-1,NA,16,NA,CASSLQQDSSYNEQFF,TGCGCCAGCAGCCTACAACAGGACAGCTCCTACAATGAGCAGTTCTTC
TRBV11-3,TRBJ1-2,TRBD1,14,few,CASSSTGTGDGYTF,TGTGCCAGCAGCTCCACCGGGACAGGGGATGGCTACACCTTC
TRBV5-1,TRBJ2-7,TRBD2,16,NA,CASSSWGLAGGYEQYF,TGCGCCAGCAGCTCTTGGGGACTAGCGGGAGGTTACGAGCAGTACTTC
TRBV7-1,TRBJ2-1,NA,14,once,CARFPGVVYNEQFF,TGTGCACGGTTCCCCGGGGTAGTCTACAATGAGCAGTTCTTC
TRBV6-8,TRBJ1-5,NA,14,few,CASSPHKNNQPQHF,TGTGCCAGCAGCCCTCATAAGAACAATCAGCCCCAGCATTTT
TRBV11-3,TRBJ2-7,NA,14,NA,CASSKVRGSGEQYF,TGTGCCAGCAGCAAGGTTCGGGGGAGCGGCGAGCAGTACTTC
TRBV23-1,TRBJ1-1,NA,13,once,CASSQEMNTEAFF,TGCGCCAGCAGCCAAGAGATGAACACTGAAGCTTTCTTT